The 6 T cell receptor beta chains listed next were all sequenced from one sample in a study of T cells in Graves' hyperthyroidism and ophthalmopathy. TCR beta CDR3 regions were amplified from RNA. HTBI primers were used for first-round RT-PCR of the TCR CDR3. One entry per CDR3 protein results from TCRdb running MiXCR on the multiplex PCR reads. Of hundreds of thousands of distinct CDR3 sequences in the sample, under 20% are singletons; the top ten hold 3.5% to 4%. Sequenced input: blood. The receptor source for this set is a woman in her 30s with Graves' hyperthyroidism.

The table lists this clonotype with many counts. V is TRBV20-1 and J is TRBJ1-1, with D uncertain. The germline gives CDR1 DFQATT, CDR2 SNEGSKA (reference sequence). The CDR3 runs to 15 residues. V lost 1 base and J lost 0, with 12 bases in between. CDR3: CSARVTGTMNTEAFF. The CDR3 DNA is TGCAGTGCTAGAGTAACGGGAACGATGAACACTGAAGCTTTCTTT.

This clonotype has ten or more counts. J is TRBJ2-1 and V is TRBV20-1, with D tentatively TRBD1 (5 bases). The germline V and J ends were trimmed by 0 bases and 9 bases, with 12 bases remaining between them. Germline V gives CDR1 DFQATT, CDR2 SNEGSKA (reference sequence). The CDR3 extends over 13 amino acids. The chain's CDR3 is CSARDRNQGEQFF. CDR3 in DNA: TGCAGTGCTAGAGATAGGAACCAGGGTGAGCAGTTCTTC.

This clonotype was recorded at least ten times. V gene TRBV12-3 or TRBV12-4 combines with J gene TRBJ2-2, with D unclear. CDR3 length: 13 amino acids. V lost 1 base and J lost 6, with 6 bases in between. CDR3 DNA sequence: TGTGCCAGCAGTTTAGTGGGGTCCGGGGAGCTGTTTTTT. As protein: CASSLVGSGELFF.

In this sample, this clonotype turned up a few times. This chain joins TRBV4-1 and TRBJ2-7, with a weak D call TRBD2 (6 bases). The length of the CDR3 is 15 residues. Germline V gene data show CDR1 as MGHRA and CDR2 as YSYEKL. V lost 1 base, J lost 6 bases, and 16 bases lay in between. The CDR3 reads CASSQVGGLFSEQYF. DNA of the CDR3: TGCGCCAGCAGCCAAGTTGGGGGGTTATTCAGCGAGCAGTACTTC.

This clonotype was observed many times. This chain's CDR3 is CASSHRPRMETQYF. In DNA form, the CDR3 reads TGTGCCAGCAGCCACCGGCCTAGGATGGAGACCCAGTACTTC. V is TRBV7-2 and J is TRBJ2-5; the D is unclear. The CDR3 is 14 residues long. Trimming stripped 5 bases from V and 5 bases from J, with 15 bases between. Germline V gene data show CDR1 as SGHTA and CDR2 as FQGNSA.

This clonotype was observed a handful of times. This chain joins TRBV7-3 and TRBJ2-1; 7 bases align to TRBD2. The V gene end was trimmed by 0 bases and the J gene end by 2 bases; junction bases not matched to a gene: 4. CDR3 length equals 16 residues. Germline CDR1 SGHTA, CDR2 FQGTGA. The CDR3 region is CASSLTSGAPYNEQFF. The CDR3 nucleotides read TGTGCCAGCAGCTTAACCAGCGGGGCCCCCTACAATGAGCAGTTCTTC.